The 27 T cell receptor beta chains below all came from one sample that was sequenced in a study of T cells in women clearing cervical HPV infection. The protocol was immunoSEQ multiplex PCR, while the TCRdb copy is restricted to in-frame clones and leaves out a portion. Its table lists 28,000 or so clones. The source material was blood buffy coat. The receptors stem from a woman between 18 and 70 years old with a cervical HPV16 infection that either progressed to CIN3+ or cleared (not recorded which).

CDR3 DNA (partial): TGTGCCAGTAGTACTCCCCCGGGGTGGGCGAACACTGAA. Residues: CASSTPPGWANTE. The whole CDR3 protein is CASSTPPGWANTEAFF. The chain uses TRBV19 and TRBJ1-1; D remains ambiguous. The CDR3 extends 3 residues past the end of the read, so its final part is completed from the germline J gene. CDR3 length equals 16 residues. Trimming took off 4 bases at V and 1 base at J, with 16 bases between the two ends. Germline CDR1 is LNHDA and CDR2 is SQIVND (reference sequence).

Note on this clone: The missing CDR3 end, 3 residues past where the read stops, is filled in from the germline J gene. The chain links TRBV11-2 to TRBJ2-7; no definite D call. Trimming stripped 1 base from V and 4 bases from J, with 5 bases between. The CDR3 loop spans 12 amino acids. CDR1 is SGHAT and CDR2 is FQNNGV in the germline V gene. The sequenced CDR3 bases are TGTGCCAGCAGCTTAGTCGGGTACGAG. Translating gives CASSLVGYE. The entire CDR3 protein reads CASSLVGYEQYF.

A word on this clone: Sequencing ends 3 residues short of the CDR3 end; the germline J gene provides the rest. The rearrangement uses TRBV18 and TRBJ2-4; D is perhaps TRBD1 (5 bases). Germline values: CDR1 KGHSH, CDR2 LQKENI. The CDR3 totals 13 residues. The CDR3 DNA, read in part, is TGTGCCAGCTCACCACCAGGGGTTGATGGT. Residues: CASSPPGVDG. The CDR3 in full is CASSPPGVDGQYF.

For this clone: The sequence runs out 3 residues before the end of the CDR3; the remainder is reconstructed from the germline J gene. The chain couples TRBV5-4 to TRBJ1-5; tentative D call: TRBD1 (6 bases). Germline lookup yields CDR1 SGHNT and CDR2 YYREEE (reference sequence). This CDR3 is built from 14 residues. The V and J ends lost 5 bases and 3 bases respectively, with 12 bases between them. Incomplete CDR3 DNA: TGTGCCAGCAGTTCCGGGACAAACAATCAGCCC. Its protein product is CASSSGTNNQP. The CDR3, in full, reads CASSSGTNNQPQHF.

A remark on this clone: The read falls 3 residues short of the CDR3 end, and the missing part is taken from the germline J gene. The chain is built from TRBV7-2 and TRBJ1-1, with D possibly matching TRBD1 (6 bases). Germline V gene data show CDR1 as SGHTA and CDR2 as FQGNSA. CDR3 length equals 14 residues. V was shortened by 5 bases and J by 1 base, with 11 bases between the two germline ends. Partial CDR3 DNA: TGTGCCAGCAGCCCTAGGGGGGGGAACACTGAA. It encodes CASSPRGGNTE. From start to end, the CDR3 is CASSPRGGNTEAFF.

As for this clone: The missing CDR3 end, 3 residues past where the read stops, is filled in from the germline J gene. The V gene is TRBV19, the J gene TRBJ2-5; possible D gene TRBD2, 6 bases. The germline V and J ends were trimmed by 1 base and 4 bases, with 13 bases remaining between them. The CDR3 is 15 residues long. Germline lookup yields CDR1 LNHDA and CDR2 SQIVND (reference sequence). The sequenced CDR3 bases are TGTGCCAGTAGTATAGGGGGAAGGAGGGGAGAGACC. It codes for CASSIGGRRGET. In full, the CDR3 is CASSIGGRRGETQYF.

Remarks on this clone: The read comes to an end 3 residues before the CDR3 does, leaving the germline J gene to fill in the end. This rearrangement joins TRBV4-1 to TRBJ1-6; D unclear. The CDR3 is 14 residues long. Trimming took 0 bases from V and 7 from J, leaving 7 bases between them. Per the germline V gene, CDR1 is MGHRA and CDR2 is YSYEKL. The CDR3 loop is CASSQEARNSPLHF. The sequenced CDR3 bases are TGCGCCAGCAGCCAAGAGGCACGCAATTCACCC.

As to this clone: The read finishes 3 residues shy of the CDR3 end, and the germline J gene is used to complete it. V usage is TRBV20-1 and J usage is TRBJ1-6; TRBD1 agrees at 7 bases. V lost 3 bases and J lost 7; bases outside the gene matches: 0. The CDR3 is 12 residues long. Germline assignment: CDR1 DFQATT and CDR2 SNEGSKA (reference sequence). CDR3 sequence: CSARTGNSPLHF. CDR3 DNA, as far as it was read: TGCAGTGCTAGGACAGGGAATTCACCC.

With respect to this clone: The sequence runs out 3 residues before the end of the CDR3; the remainder is reconstructed from the germline J gene. The V and J genes are TRBV7-9 and TRBJ1-2; TRBD1 agrees at 11 bases. The V gene's germline CDR1 is SEHNR and CDR2 FQNEAQ (reference sequence). The CDR3 is made up of 15 amino acids. The CDR3 is CASSRGTGGSYDYTF. Partial CDR3 DNA: TGTGCCAGCAGCCGCGGGACAGGGGGGTCCTACGAC.

Of note for this clone: The CDR3 end lies 3 residues beyond the end of the read and is filled in from the germline J gene. The V call is TRBV5-1, the J call TRBJ2-5; 7 nucleotides match TRBD2. Looked up from germline, CDR1 is SGHRS and CDR2 is YFSETQ. CDR3 length: 12 amino acids. Trimming removed 3 bases from V and 5 bases from J; junction bases left unmatched: 1. The CDR3 loop is CASSWGGETQYF. The CDR3 bases that were read are TGCGCCAGCAGCTGGGGGGGGGAGACC.

With regard to this clone: The read ends 3 residues shy of where the CDR3 ends; the end is completed using the germline J gene. The chain combines TRBV4-1 with TRBJ2-6; 10 positions match TRBD1. This CDR3 comprises 17 residues. V shed 5 bases, J shed 0 bases, and the junction held 4 bases outside the gene matches. CDR1 MGHRA and CDR2 YSYEKL come from the germline V gene. This CDR3 reads CASSFWTGGSGANVLTF. The part of the CDR3 DNA that was read is TGCGCCAGCAGCTTTTGGACAGGGGGCTCTGGGGCCAACGTC.

This CDR3 reads CASSLPEQGVTGELFF. CDR3 DNA, as far as it was read: TGCGCCAGCAGCCTCCCCGAACAGGGTGTCACCGGGGAG. The chain combines TRBV5-1 with TRBJ2-2; D might be TRBD1 (6 bases). The read ends 3 residues shy of where the CDR3 ends; the end is completed using the germline J gene. Trimming took 4 bases from V and 4 from J, leaving 17 bases between them. Germline CDR1 is SGHRS and CDR2 is YFSETQ. CDR3 length: 16 residues.

With regard to this clone: The missing CDR3 end, 3 residues past where the read stops, is filled in from the germline J gene. This chain uses TRBV7-2 with TRBJ1-2; no firm D call. Germline assignment: CDR1 SGHTA and CDR2 FQGNSA. The CDR3 totals 13 residues. This CDR3 is CASSLELFYDYTF. The covered CDR3 bases are TGTGCCAGCAGCCTCGAACTTTTCTACGAC.

Note on this clone: Coverage ceases 3 residues before the CDR3 finishes, and the germline J gene fills in the end. The rearrangement joins TRBV18 to TRBJ1-2; D remains ambiguous. CDR1 is KGHSH and CDR2 is LQKENI in the germline V gene. The CDR3 contains 15 residues. Partial CDR3 DNA: TGTGCCAGCTCACGTAGCGGGAGGAGCTCCTACGAC. Its protein is CASSRSGRSSYD. From start to end, the CDR3 is CASSRSGRSSYDYTF. Supplemented by reference TRBV18 and TRBJ1-2, the full variable domain reads NAGVMQNPRHLVRRRGQEARLRCSPMKGHSHVYWYRQLPEEGLKFMVYLQKENIIDESGMPKERFSAEFPKEGPSILRIQQVVRGDSAAYFCASSRSGRSSYDYTFGSGTRLTVV.

Concerning this clone itself: Read coverage stops 3 residues before the CDR3 terminus; the germline J gene supplies the remainder. The chain is built from TRBV11-3 and TRBJ2-1; perhaps D is TRBD1 or TRBD2 (6 bases each). The length of the CDR3 is 14 residues. Germline V gives CDR1 SGHNT, CDR2 YENEEA. V was cut by 4 bases and J by 7 bases, with 14 bases left in between. The covered CDR3 bases are TGTGCCAGCAGCTCAAACACAGGGAGGAATGAG. Its protein is CASSSNTGRNE. The entire CDR3 protein is CASSSNTGRNEQFF.

A note on this clone: Coverage ceases 3 residues before the CDR3 finishes, and the germline J gene fills in the end. The chain combines TRBV30 with TRBJ1-5; D is unclear. The CDR3 consists of 13 residues. Per germline, CDR1 GTSNPN and CDR2 SVGIG (reference sequence). Trimming took off 0 bases at V and 4 bases at J, with 7 bases between the two ends. The sequenced part of the CDR3 DNA is TGTGCCTGGAGTGTCCGAGGGAATCAGCCC. Translation gives CAWSVRGNQP. In full, the CDR3 reads CAWSVRGNQPQHF.

About this clone itself: The CDR3 goes on 3 residues after the read ends, and that part is filled in from the germline J gene. The rearrangement joins TRBV13 to TRBJ2-2, with 9 bases aligning to TRBD1. This CDR3 region has 16 residues. Germline V gives CDR1 PRHDT, CDR2 FYEKMQ (reference sequence). The V gene end was trimmed by 4 bases and the J gene end by 7 bases; junction bases not matched to a gene: 10. The CDR3 reads CASSSDRGSGIGELFF. The CDR3 DNA, read in part, is TGTGCCAGCAGCTCAGACAGGGGGTCAGGTATCGGGGAG.

The CDR3 reads CASSETGLMNTEAFF. Partial CDR3 DNA: TGTGCCAGCAGTGAGACTGGGTTAATGAACACTGAA. The chain links TRBV6-1 to TRBJ1-1; D remains ambiguous. The read finishes 3 residues shy of the CDR3 end, and the germline J gene is used to complete it. CDR1 is MNHNS and CDR2 is SASEGT in the germline V gene. This CDR3 is 15 amino acids long. V was pared by 3 bases and J by 0 bases, with 11 bases between.

About this clone itself: The junction departs from the called germline gene at one end, perhaps through a read error. The CDR3 goes on 3 residues after the read ends, and that part is filled in from the germline J gene. The gene calls are TRBV18 and TRBJ1-2; a possible D gene is TRBD1 (5 bases). The CDR3 contains 16 residues. CDR1 is KGHSH and CDR2 is LQKENI in the germline V gene. This CDR3 reads CASLPPSGGNYNDYTF. The sequenced CDR3 bases are TGTGCCAGCTTACCACCCTCCGGGGGTAACTACAATGAC.

As for this clone: Read sequence stops 3 residues before the CDR3 end, and the germline J gene provides the missing end. The chain recombines TRBV19 with TRBJ1-2; 7 bases are a match to TRBD1. CDR1 and CDR2 from the germline V gene are LNHDA and SQIVND (reference sequence). The CDR3 has 14 amino acids. The CDR3 sequence is CASSTRQGTYDYTF. The part of the CDR3 DNA that was read is TGTGCCAGTAGTACCCGACAGGGAACATACGAC.

About this clone: A read error may account for a junction end that differs from germline. Read coverage stops 3 residues before the CDR3 terminus; the germline J gene supplies the remainder. Other DNA sequences of this sample code for an identical CDR3. The chain recombines TRBV5-4 with TRBJ1-3; a possible D gene is TRBD1 (5 bases). Germline V gene data show CDR1 as SGHNT and CDR2 as YYREEE (reference sequence). The CDR3 is 13 amino acids. The CDR3 DNA, read in part, is TGTGCCAGCAGCATGGAAGGGGTCAACACT. Translated: CASSMEGVNT. The full-length CDR3 reads as CASSMEGVNTIYF.

Concerning this clone: The read finishes 3 residues shy of the CDR3 end, and the germline J gene is used to complete it. The chain couples TRBV19 to TRBJ2-3, with a weak D call TRBD1 (6 bases). This CDR3 has 12 amino acids. CDR1 and CDR2 from the germline V gene are LNHDA and SQIVND (reference sequence). This CDR3 reads CASIGGGQPQYF. The CDR3 DNA, read in part, is TGTGCCAGTATTGGGGGCGGTCAGCCG.

About this clone: With the read ending 3 residues before the CDR3 end, the germline J gene is used to fill in that end. V and J are TRBV19 and TRBJ1-1; perhaps TRBD1 as D (6 bases). CDR1 LNHDA and CDR2 SQIVND come from the germline V gene (reference sequence). There are 18 residues in the CDR3. CDR3 DNA, as far as it was read: TGTGCCAGTAGTATAGATCCCCGCATTAGCGGGGGGCGGGAGACA. Translation: CASSIDPRISGGRET. The full-length CDR3 reads as CASSIDPRISGGRETAFF.

Turning to this clone: Coverage ceases 3 residues before the CDR3 finishes, and the germline J gene fills in the end. The chain is built from TRBV19 and TRBJ2-2, with 7 bases matching TRBD2. The CDR3 runs to 15 residues. Germline V CDR1 and CDR2: LNHDA, SQIVND (reference sequence). CDR3 DNA (partial): TGTGCCAGTAGTATGAGGGGACTAACTAATGAAAAG. Translating it yields CASSMRGLTNEK. The CDR3, in full, reads CASSMRGLTNEKLFF.

Points on this clone: The missing CDR3 end, 3 residues past where the read stops, is filled in from the germline J gene. The rearrangement links TRBV7-9 to TRBJ2-1; 13 nucleotides agree with TRBD2. Looked up from germline, CDR1 is SEHNR and CDR2 is FQNEAQ (reference sequence). CDR3 length: 15 amino acids. V lost 10 bases, J lost 2 bases, and 5 bases stayed unmatched. Incomplete CDR3 DNA: TGTGCCACACAACTAGCGGGGGGGACCTACAATGAG. This gives the protein CATQLAGGTYNE. The whole CDR3 protein is CATQLAGGTYNEQFF.

The sequenced CDR3 bases are TGCGCCAGCAGCTTGGGCGTCGGGACAGGGGATGGC. Amino acid sequence: CASSLGVGTGDG. The full CDR3 reads CASSLGVGTGDGYTF. The chain uses TRBV5-1 and TRBJ1-2; the match to TRBD1 covers 10 bases. The read ends 3 residues shy of where the CDR3 ends; the end is completed using the germline J gene. Germline V lookup: CDR1 SGHRS, CDR2 YFSETQ. The CDR3 runs to 15 residues. J was trimmed by 6 bases and V by 0 bases; bases with no gene match: 5. The variable domain in full, completed from reference TRBV5-1 and TRBJ1-2, reads KAGVTQTPRYLIKTRGQQVTLSCSPISGHRSVSWYQQTPGQGLQFLFEYFSETQRNKGNFPGRFSGRQFSNSRSEMNVSTLELGDSALYLCASSLGVGTGDGYTFGSGTRLTVV.

This clone is identified as medium-sized (0.01 to 0.1%) from frequency. Sequencing ends 3 residues short of the CDR3 end; the germline J gene provides the rest. The chain combines TRBV29-1 with TRBJ2-2; D is uncertain. V dropped 4 bases and J dropped 3 bases, with 12 bases sitting between them. Germline CDR1 reads SQVTM; CDR2 reads ANQGSEA. CDR3 length equals 14 residues. CDR3 sequence: CSVVFIDHTGELFF. CDR3 bases read: TGCAGCGTTGTATTTATAGATCACACCGGGGAG.